This T cell receptor (beta chain) was sequenced during a study of cytomegalovirus exposure and HLA in healthy donors (dated by TCRdb to about 2017). The study in broad terms: An earlier analysis of around 600 of the donors reported about 250 Gb of sequence data and roughly 100 million unique TCR beta sequences from some 180 million T cells. An earlier analysis of 500 to 650 of the donors applied high-throughput TCR beta sequencing to assess whether each TCR beta V gene segment acted as functional or pseudogenic. All discovery cohort repertoires had been generated on a single sequencing platform. Among the roughly 390 genotyped donors, about 85% belonged to the genetic ancestry cluster associated with self-reported Caucasian donors. A later genetic analysis used genome-wide SNP genotypes for about three fifths of the 666 donors, treating that subset as a discovery cohort. Using immunosequencing, the study profiled T cell repertoires from roughly 650 subjects and related those repertoires to cytomegalovirus serostatus. Rather than drawing on any new phenotypic data, the later analysis identified candidate immune exposures from TCR beta sequences and the way those sequences occurred across donors. Across around 400 genotyped donors of the cohort, an average of roughly 250,000 unique TCR beta nucleotide sequences per donor were sequenced, and roughly 20% of those sequences were non-productive. Besides the first cohort of more than 650 subjects, a separate validation cohort made up of roughly 130 different subjects was used. HLA typing covered class I and class II loci at four-digit resolution. To predict cytomegalovirus infection status, the study combined high-throughput TCR immunosequencing, statistical association of individual TCRs with disease status, and machine learning. A later analysis re-examined previously published TCR beta repertoires from 610 or so donors and added high-resolution HLA genotyping to investigate patterns of TCR occurrence. Typing coverage differed by locus: A, B, C, DRB1 and DQB1 were typed in roughly 620-630 donors, DQA1 in 522, DPA1 in nearly 610, and DPB1 in 450 to 480. Because of strong linkage in the cohort, a handful of DR-DQ haplotypes were treated as single units for association and clustering. The study aimed to test whether signatures of past pathogen exposure could be identified by cataloging public T cell receptors. Donor age, sex, ethnicity and CMV serostatus were collected together with the repertoire data. An early release that covered roughly 600 HLA-typed donors contained 250 to 350 gigabases of sequencing data and tens of millions of unique TCR sequences.

The germline ends are 14 bases apart after V is trimmed by 0 bases and J by 14 bases. From cysteine to phenylalanine, the CDR3 is 13 amino acids long. Only CDR3 DNA is held: 39 bases, read in frame from base 1. CDR1 is given as SGHKS and CDR2 as YYEKEE, both from the germline V gene (reference sequence). This clone was recorded once. Its antigen is not yet known. No base qualities exist here, and no much larger clone lies one base off it. Study-level results and caveats: A further reported finding was that TCR beta sequences accurately predicted the HLA-A and HLA-B alleles for most subjects in the first cohort. In a later genetic analysis, fewer N-insertions in productive TCRs were reported among donors in an Asian-associated ancestry cluster than the roughly 700-donor mean. According to the authors, the approach could potentially be generalized to other disease states and immunological phenotypes. A later analysis associated roughly 17,000 TCR beta sequences with specific HLA alleles at a false discovery rate of 0.05. Assigning TCR associations to individual alleles was difficult when HLA alleles, especially DR and DQ, strongly co-occurred. Across donors, most TCR sequences were observed very rarely, whereas some public TCRs were present in many individuals. The classifier was reported to diagnose cytomegalovirus status with high specificity and sensitivity in both the original and validation cohorts. In vitro tests confirmed that a few of the cytomegalovirus-associated TCR beta chains recognize cytomegalovirus antigens. In the study, around 160 TCR beta chains were listed as associated with cytomegalovirus. Most CMV-associated TCR beta chains appeared to be HLA-restricted in a later analysis, and the HLA associations seemed to be driven largely by CMV exposure. Compared with equally common non-associated chains, HLA-associated TCR beta chains in a later analysis were more clonally expanded and had lower generation probabilities. According to a later analysis, parvovirus B19, influenza, CMV and Epstein-Barr virus appeared linked to several top co-occurrence clusters. CMV serostatus was the only immune exposure information available for the cohort. Some IMGT-functional V segments, including TRBV6-2 and TRBV6-3, could not be told apart with the 87-base-pair reads, so those segments were excluded. Roughly uniform sequencing depth across donors was assumed in presence/absence analyses, although this assumption may not hold. The cohort was sequenced for TCR beta chains only, and without alpha or paired-chain data the features that could be detected were limited. Because counts were too low, approximately 15 rarely observed V segments, including chromosome 9 orphons, were excluded from the earlier analysis of roughly 580 of the donors. A group of highly shared sequence variants was considered likely to be a technical artifact of the sequencing pipeline. A later analysis found that TCR association rates varied across HLA loci, with DRB1 alleles showing the most associated TCRs and HLA-C alleles the fewest. Because HLA typing was missing for some donors at each locus, association tests included only the typed subset. In an earlier analysis of 450 to 750 of the donors, most TCR beta V segments appeared in productive rearrangements about 87% or about 30% of the time, broadly matching IMGT annotations. Linkage disequilibrium might explain the correlated functional status among segregating V segments, but an unknown experimental factor could not be excluded. V-gene and J-gene trimming of TCR beta chains was associated with a missense DCLRE1C variant in a later genetic analysis, and the association was replicated in an independent cohort.

The cohort was made up of approximately 700 healthy bone marrow donors. Cohort members were all nominally healthy when sampled, although unrecorded immune exposures were likely present. The donor was CMV seronegative and was included in the group of over 300 seronegative cohort members. Each donor provided a peripheral blood sample, and peripheral blood mononuclear cells were used for TCR beta sequencing. Genomic DNA extraction from the blood cell samples was performed with the Qiagen DNeasy Blood Extraction Kit. The library was prepared using the immunoSEQ multiplex PCR assay. For the multiplex PCR, a mixture combining 60 forward primers for TCR Vbeta segments and 13 reverse primers for TCR Jbeta segments was used. A multiplex PCR assay on genomic DNA amplified the CDR3 region of rearranged TCR beta genes. The Illumina HiSeq System was used to sequence the amplified TCR beta libraries as 87-base-pair reads. In the original analysis: Across the roughly 600 repertoires, a later analysis counted some 81 million unique TCR beta chains, roughly 11 million of which were shared by at least two donors. Raw reads were error-corrected and collapsed into unique sequences with a nearest-neighbor algorithm that merged closely related sequences to remove PCR and sequencing errors. V, D and J gene segments were assigned by aligning CDR3 sequences to IMGT reference sequences. For a sequence to be retained, a match of at least six nucleotides was required to both a V gene segment and a J gene segment. A rearrangement counted as productive if the CDR3 had no stop codons and remained in frame with V and J, and every other rearrangement counted as non-productive. CDR3 was defined according to IMGT convention as the region running from the second conserved V-encoded cysteine to the conserved J-encoded phenylalanine. The earlier analysis of 500 to 750 of the donors excluded any sequence lacking an unambiguous match to a single V gene segment. In an earlier analysis of approximately 500 of the donors, a V segment was called functional when productive rearrangements were above 56.7%, and segregating when the standard deviation between donors exceeded 5%. A statistical classification framework was developed to diagnose cytomegalovirus status using the catalog of TCR beta chain sequences. A later analysis assigned V and J genes by comparing TCR nucleotide sequences with IMGT/GENE-DB human TR gene sequences. The TCRdist pipeline was used in a later analysis to assign CDR3 sequences and most-parsimonious VDJ recombination scenarios. In a later analysis, each TCR beta chain was defined by its CDR3 amino acid sequence together with its V-gene family, and reads lacking a unique V-gene family were excluded. In a later analysis, fewer than 600 highly shared, low-generation-probability nucleotide sequences were removed to address suspected cross-contamination and a sequencing artifact. In a later analysis, a clonal expansion index for each public chain was calculated from normalized within-repertoire ranks of inferred template counts. Generation probabilities in a later analysis came from a VDJ recombination model fitted to out-of-frame rearrangements, and those results were checked against IGoR. A later analysis scored TCR-TCR, TCR-HLA and TCR-CMV co-occurrence with hypergeometric tests, applying a repertoire-size bias correction to TCR pairs. False discovery rates were estimated in a later analysis by permuting HLA or CMV assignments 20 times. In a later analysis, co-occurring TCRs were grouped with DBSCAN, and TCRdist sequence similarity was added when clustering was performed within HLA-allele-positive subsets. Co-occurrence clustering excluded repertoires with fewer than 30,000 or more than 120,000 public chains, plus five with anomalous nucleotide sharing. TCRdb carries this immuneACCESS record with in-frame sequences only. Its versions omit some clonotypes, under half of them owing to an unresolved V gene in the studies checked, with the rest unexplained. From that table come the V and J calls and clone size; the DNA was used to work out D and trimming. Within this sample are some 180,000 clones, with around 80% of them counted one time only. The ten largest clones capture about 1.6% of the sample.

Sequencing used PBMCs. The chain is made from TRBV5-5 and TRBJ1-4; the best D guess is TRBD1, with 5 bases matching. This sequence was found in a man aged 35-49 years in good health and CMV-seronegative. The CDR3 is CASSLAAMDKLFF. The nucleotide sequence is TGTGCCAGCAGCTTGGCCGCGATGGACAAGCTGTTTTTT.